A single sample is the source of the 15 T cell receptor beta chains below, sequenced in a study of STAT5B mutations in CD4+ large granular lymphocyte leukemia. Repertoires were generated with immunoSEQ multiplex PCR, while TCRdb's copy carries only in-frame clones and drops some. The sample consists of tens of thousands of clones, 60% to 85% of them appearing once. The source material was CD4+ T cells from blood buffy coats. Every receptor here comes from a human donor in good health.

The V and J genes are TRBV28 and TRBJ1-2; 8 nucleotides align to TRBD1. V trimming: 3 bases; J trimming: 4 bases; junction bases outside the gene matches: 4. In germline, CDR1 is MDHEN, CDR2 SYDVKM. This CDR3 has 14 residues. In DNA form, the CDR3 reads TGTGCCAGCAGTTTTCTCCAGGGGGCCTATGGCTACACCTTC. Translating gives CASSFLQGAYGYTF.

This sequence joins TRBV7-8 and TRBJ2-3; 8 bases line up with TRBD2. The CDR3 is 14 residues long. V gave up 5 bases and J gave up 2 bases; unmatched junction bases: 3. Germline loops: CDR1 SGHVS, CDR2 FQNEAQ. DNA of the CDR3: TGTGCCAGCAGCAAGACTAGCGCCACAGATACGCAGTATTTT. Translating gives CASSKTSATDTQYF.

There are a few counts of this clone. The gene calls are TRBV28 and TRBJ1-4; the D gene is possibly TRBD1 (6 bases). Germline V lookup: CDR1 MDHEN, CDR2 SYDVKM. V dropped 4 bases and J dropped 7 bases, with 22 bases sitting between them. This CDR3 contains 17 residues. The CDR3 region is CASSSFSRGRGGEKLFF. The CDR3 bases are TGTGCCAGCAGTTCATTCTCCCGCGGGAGAGGGGGTGAAAAACTGTTTTTT.

The chain has TRBV29-1 and TRBJ1-2; D gene uncertain. The CDR3 extends over 13 amino acids. The germline V gene has CDR1 SQVTM and CDR2 ANQGSEA. Trimming removed 5 bases at V and 4 bases at J, with 14 bases between. Written as DNA, the CDR3 is TGCAGCGTTTTGGGCACCCGGGGCTATGGCTACACCTTC. Its protein product is CSVLGTRGYGYTF.

This clone was seen once. This chain connects TRBV4-2 to TRBJ2-5; D tentatively fits TRBD1 or TRBD2 (5 bases each). Germline V CDR1 and CDR2: LGHNA, YNFKEQ. The CDR3 sequence is 16 residues long. V was pared by 4 bases and J by 4 bases, with 19 bases between. The CDR3 spells CASSPALDRDRETQYF. Here the CDR3 DNA reads TGTGCCAGCAGCCCCGCTCTAGACCGGGACCGAGAGACCCAGTACTTC.

The V gene is TRBV7-3, the J gene TRBJ2-1; 7 positions match TRBD1. CDR3 length: 15 residues. V lost 3 bases and J lost 2; bases outside the gene matches: 4. Per the germline V gene, CDR1 is SGHTA and CDR2 is FQGTGA. This CDR3 reads CASSFDRAAYNEQFF. The CDR3 DNA follows: TGTGCCAGCAGCTTCGACAGGGCGGCCTACAATGAGCAGTTCTTC.

The chain carries TRBV11-1 and TRBJ1-1; D not certain. Germline V gives CDR1 SGHAT, CDR2 FQDESV (reference sequence). Trimming pared 3 bases from V and 2 bases from J, leaving 4 bases between. The CDR3 runs to 12 residues. The chain's CDR3 is CASSFRNTEAFF. DNA for the CDR3: TGTGCCAGCAGCTTTAGAAACACTGAAGCTTTCTTT.

The rearrangement joins TRBV25-1 to TRBJ1-4; TRBD1 agrees at 7 bases. Germline V lookup: CDR1 MGHDK, CDR2 SYGVNS. The CDR3 sequence is 14 residues long. With V trimmed by 6 bases and J by 11 bases, 12 bases remained unmatched. CDR3 amino acids: CASRPTGLLNKLFF. CDR3 nucleotide sequence: TGTGCCAGCAGACCGACAGGGTTGCTGAACAAACTGTTTTTT. The full variable domain, its missing parts supplied by reference TRBV25-1 and TRBJ1-4, is EADIYQTPRYLVIGTGKKITLECSQTMGHDKMYWYQQDPGMELHLIHYSYGVNSTEKGDLSSESTVSRIRTEHFPLTLESARPSHTSQYLCASRPTGLLNKLFFGSGTQLSVL.

The gene calls are TRBV6-1 and TRBJ1-2, with D possibly being TRBD1 (5 bases). V shed 7 bases and J shed 2 bases, with 14 bases lying between them. Germline V gene lookup returns CDR1 MNHNS and CDR2 SASEGT. The CDR3 extends over 14 amino acids. CDR3 in amino acids: CASKTVRPNYGYTF. CDR3 bases: TGTGCCAGCAAGACAGTCCGACCCAACTATGGCTACACCTTC.

This clone was recorded a few times. The chain couples TRBV4-2 to TRBJ2-1; D unresolved. The CDR3 is made up of 13 amino acids. Germline V lookup: CDR1 LGHNA, CDR2 YNFKEQ. The ends were cut back, 6 bases at V and 5 bases at J, with 11 bases in the middle. The CDR3 protein is CASSPSGNNEQFF. DNA of the CDR3: TGTGCCAGCAGTCCGTCTGGTAACAATGAGCAGTTCTTC.

The chain has TRBV6-1 and TRBJ2-1; 9 bases agree with TRBD1. The CDR3 runs 14 residues. The germline gives CDR1 MNHNS, CDR2 SASEGT. V lost 7 bases to trimming and J lost 7 bases; unmatched junction nucleotides: 8. The CDR3 protein is CASTRDREKNEQFF. In nucleotides, the CDR3 is TGTGCCAGCACCCGGGACAGGGAGAAAAATGAGCAGTTCTTC.

This rearrangement joins TRBV5-1 to TRBJ2-5, with 11 nucleotides matching TRBD2. This CDR3 contains 15 residues. The germline gives CDR1 SGHRS, CDR2 YFSETQ. V dropped 4 bases and J dropped 3; count of bases not matched to a gene: 5. The CDR3 DNA follows: TGCGCCAGCAGCCGTGGGACTAGCGGCGAAGAGACCCAGTACTTC. As protein: CASSRGTSGEETQYF.

V is TRBV30 and J is TRBJ2-3, with 13 bases lining up with TRBD2. This CDR3 region has 15 residues. Per germline, CDR1 GTSNPN and CDR2 SVGIG (reference sequence). After removal of 2 bases from V and 6 bases from J, the junction contained 5 bases not matched to a gene. CDR3 nucleotide sequence: TGTGCCTGGAGTTTACTAGCGGGAGGGCCGGATACGCAGTATTTT. Its protein product is CAWSLLAGGPDTQYF.

The chain couples TRBV5-1 to TRBJ1-5; the match to TRBD1 covers 7 bases. Germline CDR1 and CDR2: SGHRS and YFSETQ. This CDR3 comprises 15 residues. The trim removed 0 bases at V and 7 bases at J, leaving 7 bases unmatched. As DNA, the CDR3 is TGCGCCAGCAGCTTGGGGGGCAGGGGGGAGCAGCCCCAGCATTTT. It is translated as CASSLGGRGEQPQHF.

DNA for the CDR3: TGTGCCAGCAGTGAAGGGGGGGTTCAGCCCCAGCATTTT. As protein: CASSEGGVQPQHF. The chain uses TRBV2 and TRBJ1-5; a weak D match, TRBD1 (5 bases). V was trimmed by 1 base and J by 6 bases, leaving 7 bases between them. Germline V gene sequence: CDR1 SNHLY, CDR2 FYNNEI. The CDR3 runs to 13 residues.